The subject of this entry is one T cell receptor (beta chain). Its antigen is undetermined. This sample stems from a study of Ad26.COV2.S vaccination and SARS-CoV-2 variants. Study-wide results and limits: People given the vaccine had a wider spike-specific TCR breadth than placebo recipients did.

Only in-frame clones appear in the TCRdb table, and some are missing; sequencing was by immunoSEQ multiplex PCR. The sample records some 340,000 clones, approximately 80% being singletons. The treatment: some 20 received Ad26.COV2.S at low or high dose, single or two shots; 5 received placebo; per-sample allocation not given. It was on day 63 after the first vaccine or placebo injection that samples were taken. The TCR originated in a person aged 18-65 years who received the Ad26.COV2.S COVID-19 vaccine or a placebo. This sample comprised peripheral blood, obtained in a trial of Ad26.COV2.S vaccine versus placebo.

DNA for the CDR3: TGTGCCAGCTACCCCCCGTTTGGAGATACGCAGTATTTT. This encodes CASYPPFGDTQYF. The chain recombines TRBV2 with TRBJ2-3, with D unclear. Trimming removed 8 bases at V and 5 bases at J, with 14 bases between. The CDR3 runs 13 residues. Germline V gene lookup returns CDR1 SNHLY and CDR2 FYNNEI.